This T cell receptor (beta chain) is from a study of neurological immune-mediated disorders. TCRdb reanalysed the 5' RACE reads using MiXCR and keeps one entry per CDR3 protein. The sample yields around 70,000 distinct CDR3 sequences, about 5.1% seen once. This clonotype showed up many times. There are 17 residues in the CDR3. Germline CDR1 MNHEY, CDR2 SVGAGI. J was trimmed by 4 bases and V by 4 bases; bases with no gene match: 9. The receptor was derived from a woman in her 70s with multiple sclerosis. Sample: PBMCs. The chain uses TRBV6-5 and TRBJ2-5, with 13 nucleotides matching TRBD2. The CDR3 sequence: CASSFRGLAGERETQYF. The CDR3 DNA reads TGTGCCAGCAGTTTTAGAGGACTAGCGGGAGAGAGAGAGACCCAGTACTTC.